This T cell receptor (beta chain) was profiled in a study of T cell changes during pregnancy in multiple sclerosis (dated 2019 in TCRdb). Regarding the complete study: Changes in the T cell repertoire over the course of pregnancy were examined in this study in women with multiple sclerosis.

Only one count was recorded for this clone. Its cognate antigen has yet to be identified. No much larger clonotype is one base removed from it; base qualities were not supplied. The CDR3 contains 12 residues, cysteine and phenylalanine counted. Only CDR3 DNA is held: 36 bases, read in frame from base 1. As encoded in the germline V gene, CDR1 is MDHEN while CDR2 is SYDVKM. V and J lose 2 bases and 6 bases, and a span of 7 bases separates them. The library was prepared using the immunoSEQ multiplex PCR assay. TCRdb's version of the immuneACCESS table is confined to in-frame rearrangements and falls short of the full clone set. An unresolved V gene accounts for under half of the shortfall where checked; the remainder is of unknown origin. The sample table contains more than 30,000 clones; only one count was recorded for around 90% of them. More than 9.5% of the sample lies in the top ten.

Sequencing was performed on CD8+ T cells from peripheral blood mononuclear cells, taken in the first trimester of pregnancy. The rearrangement joined TRBV28 to TRBJ1-2, with a tentative D gene TRBD1 over 6 matching bases. This TCR was recovered from a female donor with multiple sclerosis, enrolled in a pregnancy study. CDR3 loop: CASSLQGNGYTF. The DNA sequence is given as TGTGCCAGCAGTTTACAGGGGAATGGCTACACCTTC.